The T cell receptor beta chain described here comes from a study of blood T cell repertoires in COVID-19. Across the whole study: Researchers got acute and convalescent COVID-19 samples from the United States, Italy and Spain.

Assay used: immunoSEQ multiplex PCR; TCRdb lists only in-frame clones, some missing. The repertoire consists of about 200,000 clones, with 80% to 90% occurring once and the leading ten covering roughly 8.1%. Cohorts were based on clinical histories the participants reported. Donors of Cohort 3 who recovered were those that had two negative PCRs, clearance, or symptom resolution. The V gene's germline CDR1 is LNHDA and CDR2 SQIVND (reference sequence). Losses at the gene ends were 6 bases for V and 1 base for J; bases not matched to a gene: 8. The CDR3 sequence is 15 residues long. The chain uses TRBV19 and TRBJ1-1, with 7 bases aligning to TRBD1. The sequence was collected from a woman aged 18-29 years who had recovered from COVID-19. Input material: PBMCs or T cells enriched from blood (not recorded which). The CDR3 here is CASRGGASGNTEAFF. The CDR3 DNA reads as TGTGCCAGTAGAGGGGGCGCCAGCGGGAACACTGAAGCTTTCTTT.